What follows are 17 T cell receptor beta chains derived from one specimen sequenced in a study of T cell changes during pregnancy in multiple sclerosis (dated by TCRdb to between 2018 and 2021). Receptor libraries were prepared by the immunoSEQ multiplex PCR assay. Entries here come from immuneACCESS through TCRdb and include only in-frame sequences with V and J called. Some clones fail to appear in such tables; in the studies checked, an unresolved V gene covers under half of the shortfall, and the cause of the remainder is unknown. The sample table records about 89,000 clones; approximately 94% of these occur just once. Jointly, the top ten make up about 0.8% of the sample. Here the sequenced sample was peripheral blood, taken in the third trimester of pregnancy. These TCRs come from a female donor with multiple sclerosis, enrolled in a pregnancy study.

The rearrangement links TRBV4-3 to TRBJ2-3, with TRBD2 identical over 12 bases. Germline values: CDR1 LGHNA, CDR2 YSLEER. Trimming removed 0 bases from V and 0 bases from J; junction bases left unmatched: 7. This CDR3 contains 19 residues. As DNA, the CDR3 is TGCGCCAGCAGCCAAGATGAGACTAGCGGGAGATTTAGCACAGATACGCAGTATTTT. As protein: CASSQDETSGRFSTDTQYF.

This chain connects TRBV10-2 to TRBJ2-6; no reliable D call. Germline V lookup: CDR1 WSHSY, CDR2 SAAADI. V lost 0 bases to trimming and J lost 2 bases, with 14 bases between them. The CDR3 totals 18 residues. The CDR3 loop reads CASSESRPGLAGANVLTF. Here the CDR3 DNA reads TGCGCCAGCAGTGAGTCGAGGCCGGGTCTGGCTGGGGCCAACGTCCTGACTTTC.

In this sample, this clone turned up a few times. The CDR3 sequence: CASSFASGGWTEAFF. The CDR3 nucleotides are TGTGCCAGCAGCTTCGCCTCGGGGGGCTGGACTGAAGCTTTCTTT. The V gene is TRBV7-9, the J gene TRBJ1-1; tentative D call: TRBD1 (6 bases). This CDR3 comprises 15 residues. Germline V gives CDR1 SEHNR, CDR2 FQNEAQ (reference sequence). V lost 3 bases, J lost 5 bases, and 16 bases lay in between.

The chain is built from TRBV9 and TRBJ1-1; weak D call: TRBD1 (5 bases). Germline loops: CDR1 SGDLS, CDR2 YYNGEE. Between the trimmed V and J ends, which lost 6 bases and 4 bases, there was a span of 16 bases. The CDR3 is made up of 14 amino acids. The CDR3 nucleotides read TGTGCCAGCACCTCTGGCCAGGGTAGCACTGAAGCTTTCTTT. Translated, it gives CASTSGQGSTEAFF.

The table lists this clone with a count of one. V is TRBV6-6 and J is TRBJ1-5; D remains ambiguous. The V gene lost 6 bases and the J gene lost 4 bases, with 13 bases spanning the gap. Germline-derived CDR1 and CDR2 are MNHNY and SVGAGI (reference sequence). The CDR3 loop spans 14 amino acids. CDR3 in amino acids: CASRPIELNQPQHF. CDR3 sequence (DNA): TGTGCCAGCAGACCTATAGAACTAAATCAGCCCCAGCATTTT.

The gene calls are TRBV7-8 and TRBJ2-3, with 11 bases lining up with TRBD2. V lost 5 bases to trimming and J lost 5 bases; unmatched junction nucleotides: 9. Per the germline V gene, CDR1 is SGHVS and CDR2 is FQNEAQ. The CDR3 covers 16 residues. The CDR3 loop reads CASSTGTSGLEDTQYF. The CDR3 bases are TGTGCCAGCAGCACCGGGACTAGCGGTTTGGAAGATACGCAGTATTTT.

CDR3 region: CASSWGPRQDTEAFF. CDR3 sequence (DNA): TGTGCCAGCAGCTGGGGGCCAAGACAGGACACTGAAGCTTTCTTT. The chain carries TRBV5-5 and TRBJ1-1, with a weak D call TRBD1 (6 bases). Germline loops: CDR1 SGHKS, CDR2 YYEKEE (reference sequence). Trimming took 3 bases from V and 3 from J, leaving 15 bases between them. The CDR3 is 15 amino acids.

This chain uses TRBV7-3 with TRBJ2-7; 10 bases map to TRBD1. The V gene end was trimmed by 3 bases and the J gene end by 7 bases; junction bases not matched to a gene: 3. CDR1 is SGHTA and CDR2 is FQGTGA in the germline V gene. This CDR3 has 13 residues. CDR3 nucleotide sequence: TGTGCCAGCAGCTTGAGGGGACAGGGGGAGCAGTACTTC. Translating gives CASSLRGQGEQYF.

The chain joins TRBV6-5 to TRBJ1-1; D gene uncertain. This CDR3 has 16 amino acids. Per germline, CDR1 MNHEY and CDR2 SVGAGI. Trimming stripped 0 bases from V and 4 bases from J, with 15 bases between. This CDR3 is CASSYSIGGRGTEAFF. The CDR3 DNA is TGTGCCAGCAGTTACTCGATAGGAGGACGAGGCACTGAAGCTTTCTTT.

The gene calls are TRBV19 and TRBJ2-1, with 15 bases lining up with TRBD2. The CDR3 has 16 residues. Germline trimming cut 6 bases from V and 9 bases from J; bases unmatched to any gene: 9. CDR1 is LNHDA, CDR2 SQIVND, per germline (reference sequence). Here the CDR3 DNA reads TGTGCCAGTAGCCTCGGACTAGCGGGAGGGCCGGTTGAGCAGTTCTTC. Translating it yields CASSLGLAGGPVEQFF. Full variable domain (outside the CDR3, taken from reference TRBV19 and TRBJ2-1): DGGITQSPKYLFRKEGQNVTLSCEQNLNHDAMYWYRQDPGQGLRLIYYSQIVNDFQKGDIAEGYSVSREKKESFPLTVTSAQKNPTAFYLCASSLGLAGGPVEQFFGPGTRLTVL.

V is TRBV11-3 and J is TRBJ2-2; 9 bases line up with TRBD2. Per germline, CDR1 SGHNT and CDR2 YENEEA. The CDR3 loop spans 17 amino acids. V gave up 4 bases and J gave up 4 bases; unmatched junction bases: 10. The CDR3 DNA sequence: TGTGCCAGCAGCTCGTCGGGACTAGCAAGGGGCACCGGGGAGCTGTTTTTT. This codes for CASSSSGLARGTGELFF.

This chain links TRBV6-4 with TRBJ2-3; the match to TRBD2 covers 12 bases. The germline V gene encodes CDR1 MRHNA and CDR2 SNTAGT. V gave up 5 bases and J gave up 2 bases; unmatched junction bases: 5. The CDR3 has 16 residues. CDR3 protein: CASSSTSGSLTDTQYF. The CDR3 DNA follows: TGTGCCAGCAGTTCGACTAGCGGGAGCCTCACAGATACGCAGTATTTT.

The chain employs TRBV13 and TRBJ2-2, with 11 bases aligning to TRBD2. CDR1 is PRHDT and CDR2 is FYEKMQ in the germline V gene (reference sequence). The CDR3 loop spans 18 amino acids. After removal of 2 bases from V and 5 bases from J, the junction contained 10 bases not matched to a gene. CDR3 in DNA: TGTGCCAGCAGCTTAAGAACCCCCACTAGCGGGAGAACCGGGGAGCTGTTTTTT. Translated, it gives CASSLRTPTSGRTGELFF.

The rearrangement links TRBV4-1 to TRBJ2-7; TRBD2 agrees at 12 bases. The CDR3 covers 14 residues. Germline V gives CDR1 MGHRA, CDR2 YSYEKL. Trimming at V came to 3 bases and at J to 5 bases, leaving 2 bases not matched to a gene. The CDR3 DNA is TGCGCCAGCAGCCAGACTAGCGGGAGTAACGAGCAGTACTTC. Its translation is CASSQTSGSNEQYF.

V gene TRBV27 combines with J gene TRBJ2-2; D is unresolved. The CDR3 sequence is 16 residues long. Germline V gene sequence: CDR1 MNHEY, CDR2 SMNVEV (reference sequence). V was trimmed by 0 bases and J by 4 bases, leaving 12 bases between them. The CDR3: CASSLSGSLRTGELFF. The CDR3 bases are TGTGCCAGCAGTTTATCGGGCAGCTTGCGCACCGGGGAGCTGTTTTTT.

This clone was detected only once. The chain is built from TRBV11-2 and TRBJ2-1; 7 positions match TRBD2. The J segment lost 5 bases and the V segment lost 1 base, leaving 8 bases of the junction unmatched. The CDR3 is made up of 16 amino acids. Germline-derived CDR1 and CDR2 are SGHAT and FQNNGV. CDR3 DNA sequence: TGTGCCAGCAGCTTAGCCGTAGCGGGCCTGCACAATGAGCAGTTCTTC. Encoded protein: CASSLAVAGLHNEQFF. Full variable domain (outside the CDR3, taken from reference TRBV11-2 and TRBJ2-1): EAGVAQSPRYKIIEKRQSVAFWCNPISGHATLYWYQQILGQGPKLLIQFQNNGVVDDSQLPKDRFSAERLKGVDSTLKIQPAKLEDSAVYLCASSLAVAGLHNEQFFGPGTRLTVL.

CDR3 sequence: CASTAVLGTDTQYF. The CDR3 nucleotides read TGTGCCAGCACCGCGGTCCTCGGCACAGATACGCAGTATTTT. The V gene is TRBV2, the J gene TRBJ2-3; D call uncertain. The CDR3 spans 14 residues. The germline gives CDR1 SNHLY, CDR2 FYNNEI. V dropped 7 bases and J dropped 1 base, with 12 bases sitting between them.